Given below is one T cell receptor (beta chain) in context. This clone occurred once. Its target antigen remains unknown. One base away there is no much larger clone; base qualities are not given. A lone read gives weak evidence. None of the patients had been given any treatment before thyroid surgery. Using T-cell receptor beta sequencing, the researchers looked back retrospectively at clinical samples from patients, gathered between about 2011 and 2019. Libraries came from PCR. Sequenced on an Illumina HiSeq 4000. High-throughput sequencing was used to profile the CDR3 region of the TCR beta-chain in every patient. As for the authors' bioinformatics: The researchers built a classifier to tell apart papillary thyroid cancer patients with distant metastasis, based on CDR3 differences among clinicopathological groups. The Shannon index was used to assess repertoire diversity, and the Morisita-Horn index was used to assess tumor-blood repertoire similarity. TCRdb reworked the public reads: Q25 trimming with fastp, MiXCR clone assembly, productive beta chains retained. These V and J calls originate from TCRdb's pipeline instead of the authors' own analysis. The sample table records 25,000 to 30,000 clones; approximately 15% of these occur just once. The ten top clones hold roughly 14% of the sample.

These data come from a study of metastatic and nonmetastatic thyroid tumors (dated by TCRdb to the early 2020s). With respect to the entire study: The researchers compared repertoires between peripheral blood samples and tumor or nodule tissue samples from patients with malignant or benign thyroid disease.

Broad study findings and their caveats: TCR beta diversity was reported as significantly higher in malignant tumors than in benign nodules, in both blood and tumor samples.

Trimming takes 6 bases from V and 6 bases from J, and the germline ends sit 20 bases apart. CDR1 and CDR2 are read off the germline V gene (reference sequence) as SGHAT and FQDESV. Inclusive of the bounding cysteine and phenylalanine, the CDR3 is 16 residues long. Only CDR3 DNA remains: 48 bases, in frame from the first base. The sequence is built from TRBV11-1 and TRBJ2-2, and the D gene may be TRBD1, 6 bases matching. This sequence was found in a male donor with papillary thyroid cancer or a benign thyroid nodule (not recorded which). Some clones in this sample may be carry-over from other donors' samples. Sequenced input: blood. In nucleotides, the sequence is TGTGCCAGCAGAATCTTGGGGGCCGTTCAACCCGGGGAGCTGTTTTTT. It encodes CASRILGAVQPGELFF.